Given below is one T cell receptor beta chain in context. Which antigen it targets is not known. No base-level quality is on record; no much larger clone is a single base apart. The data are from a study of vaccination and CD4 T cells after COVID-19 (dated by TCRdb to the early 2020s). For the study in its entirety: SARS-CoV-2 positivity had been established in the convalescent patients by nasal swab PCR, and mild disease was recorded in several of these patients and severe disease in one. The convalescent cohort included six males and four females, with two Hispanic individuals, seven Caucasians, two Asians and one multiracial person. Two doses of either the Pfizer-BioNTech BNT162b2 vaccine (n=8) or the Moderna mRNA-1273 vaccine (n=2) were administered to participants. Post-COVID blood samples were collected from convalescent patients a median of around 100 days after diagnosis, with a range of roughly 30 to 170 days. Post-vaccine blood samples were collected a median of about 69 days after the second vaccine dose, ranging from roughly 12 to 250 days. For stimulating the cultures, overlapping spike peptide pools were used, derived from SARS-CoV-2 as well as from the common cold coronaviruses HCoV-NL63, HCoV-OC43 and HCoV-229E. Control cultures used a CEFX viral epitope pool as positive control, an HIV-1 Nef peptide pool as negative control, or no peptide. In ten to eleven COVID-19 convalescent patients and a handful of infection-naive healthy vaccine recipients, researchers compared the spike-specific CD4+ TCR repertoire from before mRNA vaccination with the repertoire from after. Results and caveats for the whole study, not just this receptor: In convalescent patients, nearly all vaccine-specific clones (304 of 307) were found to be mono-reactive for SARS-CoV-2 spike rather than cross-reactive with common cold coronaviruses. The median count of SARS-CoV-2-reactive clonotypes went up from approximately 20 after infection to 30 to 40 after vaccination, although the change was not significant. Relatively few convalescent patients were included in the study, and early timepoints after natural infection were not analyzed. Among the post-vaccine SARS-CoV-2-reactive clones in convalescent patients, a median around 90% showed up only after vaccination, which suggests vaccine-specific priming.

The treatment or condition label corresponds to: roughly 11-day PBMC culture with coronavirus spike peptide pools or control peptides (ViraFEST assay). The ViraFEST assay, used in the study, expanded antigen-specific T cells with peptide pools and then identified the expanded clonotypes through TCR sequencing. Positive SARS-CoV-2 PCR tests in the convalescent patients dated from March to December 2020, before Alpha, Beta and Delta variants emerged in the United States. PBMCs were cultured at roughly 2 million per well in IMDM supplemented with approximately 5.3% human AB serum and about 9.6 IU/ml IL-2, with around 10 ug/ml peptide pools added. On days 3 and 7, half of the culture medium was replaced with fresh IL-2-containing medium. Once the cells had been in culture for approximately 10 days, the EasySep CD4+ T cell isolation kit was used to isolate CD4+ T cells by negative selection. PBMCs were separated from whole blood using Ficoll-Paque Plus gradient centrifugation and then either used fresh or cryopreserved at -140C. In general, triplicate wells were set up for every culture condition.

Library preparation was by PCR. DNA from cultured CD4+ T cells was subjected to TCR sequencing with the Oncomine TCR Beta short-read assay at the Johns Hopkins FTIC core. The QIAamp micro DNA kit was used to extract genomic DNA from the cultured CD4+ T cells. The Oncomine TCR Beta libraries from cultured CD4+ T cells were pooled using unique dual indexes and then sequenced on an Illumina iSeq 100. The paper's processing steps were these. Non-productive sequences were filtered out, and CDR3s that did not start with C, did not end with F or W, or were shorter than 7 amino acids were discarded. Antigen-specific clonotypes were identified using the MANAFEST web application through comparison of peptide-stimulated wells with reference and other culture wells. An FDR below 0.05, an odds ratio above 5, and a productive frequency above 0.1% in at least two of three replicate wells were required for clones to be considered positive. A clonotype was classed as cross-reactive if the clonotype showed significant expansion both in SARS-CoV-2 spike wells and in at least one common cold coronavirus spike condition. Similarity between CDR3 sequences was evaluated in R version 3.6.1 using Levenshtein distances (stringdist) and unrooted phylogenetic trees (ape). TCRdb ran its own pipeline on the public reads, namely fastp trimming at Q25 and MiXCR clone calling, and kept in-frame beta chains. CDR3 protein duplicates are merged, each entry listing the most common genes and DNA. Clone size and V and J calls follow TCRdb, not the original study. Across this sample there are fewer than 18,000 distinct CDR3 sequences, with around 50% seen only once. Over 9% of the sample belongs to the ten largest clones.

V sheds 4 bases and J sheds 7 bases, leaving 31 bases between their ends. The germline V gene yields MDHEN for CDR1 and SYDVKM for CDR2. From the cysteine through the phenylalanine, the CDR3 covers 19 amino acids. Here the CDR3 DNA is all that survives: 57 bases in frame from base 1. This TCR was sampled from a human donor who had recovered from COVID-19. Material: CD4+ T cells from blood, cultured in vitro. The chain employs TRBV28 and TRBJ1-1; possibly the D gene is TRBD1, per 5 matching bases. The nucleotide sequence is TGTGCCAGCAGTTCAACGGGGCACTTGGGCGACGGATCAGGCCATGAAGCTTTCTTT. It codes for CASSSTGHLGDGSGHEAFF.